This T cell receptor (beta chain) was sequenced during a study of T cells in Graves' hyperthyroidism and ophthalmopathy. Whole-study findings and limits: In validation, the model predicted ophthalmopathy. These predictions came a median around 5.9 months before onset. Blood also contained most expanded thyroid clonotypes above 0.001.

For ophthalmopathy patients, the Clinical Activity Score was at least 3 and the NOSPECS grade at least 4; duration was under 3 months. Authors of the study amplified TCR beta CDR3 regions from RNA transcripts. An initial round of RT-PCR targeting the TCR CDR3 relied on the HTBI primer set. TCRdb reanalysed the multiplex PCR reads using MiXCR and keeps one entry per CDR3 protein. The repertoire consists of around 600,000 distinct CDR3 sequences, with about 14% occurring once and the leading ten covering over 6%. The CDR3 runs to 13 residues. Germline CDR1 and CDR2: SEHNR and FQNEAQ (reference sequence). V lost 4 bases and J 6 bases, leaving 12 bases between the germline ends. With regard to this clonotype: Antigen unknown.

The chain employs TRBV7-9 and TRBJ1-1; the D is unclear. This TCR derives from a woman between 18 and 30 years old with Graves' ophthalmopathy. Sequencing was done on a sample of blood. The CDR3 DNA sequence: TGTGCCAGCAGCTATATCAAAGAGGCTGAAGCTTTCTTT. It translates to CASSYIKEAEAFF.